The TCR beta chain described here comes from a study of tumor and adjacent non-tumor tissue in lung cancer. The wider study: Patients comprised eleven to twelve adenocarcinoma, 2 squamous cell carcinoma and 1 small cell lung cancer. Study findings and constraints: Tumor TCR diversity, when higher, was linked to shorter survival.

The germline gives CDR1 SEHNR, CDR2 FQNEAQ (reference sequence). This CDR3 is built from 15 residues. The sample holds one count of this clonotype. Its antigen is not identified. The junction differs from germline at one of its ends, possibly a read error. Three rounds of nested PCR, following a modified ARM-PCR protocol, produced the TCRbeta library. MiXCR was run by TCRdb on the multiplex PCR reads, yielding one entry per CDR3 protein. Of 94,000 or so distinct CDR3 sequences listed, 76% were seen once; the top ten hold less than 25%. RNA was extracted from bulk tissue without any cell sorting. Distant lung tissue was collected more than 3 cm away from the tumor edge. Newly diagnosed lung cancer patients had thoracic surgery in China, August–late 2014, without prior chemotherapy.

Specimen: distant non-tumor lung tissue. This receptor was taken from a woman aged 45-59 years with non-small cell lung cancer. The rearrangement joins TRBV7-9 to TRBJ2-1; D gene unclear. Here the CDR3 DNA reads TGTGCCAGTAGCTTACAAAATAGCAACTACAATGAGCAGTTCTTC. The encoded protein is CASSLQNSNYNEQFF.